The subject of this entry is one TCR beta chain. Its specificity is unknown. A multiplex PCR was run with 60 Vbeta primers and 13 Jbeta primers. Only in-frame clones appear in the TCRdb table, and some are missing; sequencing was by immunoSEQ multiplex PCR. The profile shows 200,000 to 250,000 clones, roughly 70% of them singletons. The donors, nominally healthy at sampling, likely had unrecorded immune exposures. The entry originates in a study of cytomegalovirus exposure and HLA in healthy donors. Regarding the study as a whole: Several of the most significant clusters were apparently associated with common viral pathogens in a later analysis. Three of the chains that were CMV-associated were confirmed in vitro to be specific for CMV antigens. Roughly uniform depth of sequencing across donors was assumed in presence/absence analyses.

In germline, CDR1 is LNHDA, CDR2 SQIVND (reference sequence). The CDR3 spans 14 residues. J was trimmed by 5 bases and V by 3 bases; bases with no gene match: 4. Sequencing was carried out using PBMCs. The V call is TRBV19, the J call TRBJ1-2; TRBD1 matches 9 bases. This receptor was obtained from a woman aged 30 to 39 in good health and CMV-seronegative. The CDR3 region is CASSITGQGYGYTF. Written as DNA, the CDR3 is TGTGCCAGTAGTATCACCGGACAGGGGTATGGCTACACCTTC.